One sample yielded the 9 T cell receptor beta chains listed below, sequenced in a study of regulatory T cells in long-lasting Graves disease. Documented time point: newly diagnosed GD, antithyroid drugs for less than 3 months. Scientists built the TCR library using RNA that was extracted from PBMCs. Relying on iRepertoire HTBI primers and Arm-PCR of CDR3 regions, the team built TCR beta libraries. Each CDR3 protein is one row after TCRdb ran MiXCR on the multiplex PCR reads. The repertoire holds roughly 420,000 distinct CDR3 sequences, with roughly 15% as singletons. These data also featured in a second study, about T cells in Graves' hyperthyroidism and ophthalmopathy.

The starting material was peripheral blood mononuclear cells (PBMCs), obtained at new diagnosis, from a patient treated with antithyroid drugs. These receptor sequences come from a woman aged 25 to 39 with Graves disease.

Here the CDR3 reads CASSQGDPFQQYF. As DNA, the CDR3 is TGTGCCAGCAGCCAAGGGGACCCTTTCCAGCAGTACTTC. The rearrangement joins TRBV3-1 to TRBJ2-7, with D perhaps matching TRBD1 or TRBD2 (5 bases each). CDR1 and CDR2 from the germline V gene are LGHDT and YNNKEL (reference sequence). V was clipped by 1 base and J by 8 bases, with 12 bases between them. The CDR3 length is 13 residues.

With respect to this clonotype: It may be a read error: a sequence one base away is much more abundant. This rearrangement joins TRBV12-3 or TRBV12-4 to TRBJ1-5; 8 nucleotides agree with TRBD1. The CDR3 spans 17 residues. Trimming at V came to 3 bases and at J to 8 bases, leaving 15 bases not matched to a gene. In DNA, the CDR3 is TGTGCCAGCAGTTTTTTCAGGGACAGGTACGAAGATAAGCCCCAGCATTTT. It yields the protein CASSFFRDRYEDKPQHF.

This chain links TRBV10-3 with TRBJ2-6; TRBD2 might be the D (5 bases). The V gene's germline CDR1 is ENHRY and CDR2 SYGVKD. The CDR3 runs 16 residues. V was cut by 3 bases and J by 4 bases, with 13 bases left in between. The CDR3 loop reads CAISDVRGSGANVLTF. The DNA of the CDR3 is TGTGCCATCAGTGACGTACGGGGTTCGGGGGCCAACGTCCTGACTTTC.

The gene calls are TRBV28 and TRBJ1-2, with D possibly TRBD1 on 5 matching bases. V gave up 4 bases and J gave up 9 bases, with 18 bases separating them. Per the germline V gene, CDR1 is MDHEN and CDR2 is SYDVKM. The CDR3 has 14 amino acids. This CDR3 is CASSSLGRRPSYTF. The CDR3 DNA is TGTGCCAGCAGTTCCCTGGGACGACGGCCAAGCTACACCTTC.

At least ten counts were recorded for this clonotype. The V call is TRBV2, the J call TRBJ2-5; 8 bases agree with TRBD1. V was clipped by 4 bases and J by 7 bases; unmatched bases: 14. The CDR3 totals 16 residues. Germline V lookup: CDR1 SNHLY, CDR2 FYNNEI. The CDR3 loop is CASSGSPDRGAGTQYF. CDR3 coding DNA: TGTGCCAGCAGTGGCTCGCCAGACAGGGGAGCTGGGACCCAGTACTTC.

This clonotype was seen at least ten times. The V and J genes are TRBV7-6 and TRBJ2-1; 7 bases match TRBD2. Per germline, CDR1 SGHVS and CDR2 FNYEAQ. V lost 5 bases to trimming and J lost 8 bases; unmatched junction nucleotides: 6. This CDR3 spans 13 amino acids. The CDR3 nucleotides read TGTGCCAGCAGCCGGGGGGAGTCGGATGAGCAGTTCTTC. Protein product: CASSRGESDEQFF.

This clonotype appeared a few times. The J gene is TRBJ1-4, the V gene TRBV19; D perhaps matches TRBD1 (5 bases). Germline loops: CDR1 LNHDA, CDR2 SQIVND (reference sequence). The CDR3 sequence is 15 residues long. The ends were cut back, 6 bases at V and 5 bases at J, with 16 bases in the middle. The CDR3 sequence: CASRRGPDPNEKLFF. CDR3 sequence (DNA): TGTGCCAGTAGGAGGGGTCCGGATCCAAATGAAAAACTGTTTTTT. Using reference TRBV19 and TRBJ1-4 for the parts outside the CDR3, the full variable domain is DGGITQSPKYLFRKEGQNVTLSCEQNLNHDAMYWYRQDPGQGLRLIYYSQIVNDFQKGDIAEGYSVSREKKESFPLTVTSAQKNPTAFYLCASRRGPDPNEKLFFGSGTQLSVL.

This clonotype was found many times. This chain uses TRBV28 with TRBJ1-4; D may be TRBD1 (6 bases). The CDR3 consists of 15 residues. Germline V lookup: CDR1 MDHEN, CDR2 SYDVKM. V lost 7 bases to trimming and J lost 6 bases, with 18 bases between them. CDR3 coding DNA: TGTGCCAGCACTTTGGAGGACAGCGGCTATGAAAAACTGTTTTTT. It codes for CASTLEDSGYEKLFF. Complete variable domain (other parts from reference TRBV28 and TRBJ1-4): DVKVTQSSRYLVKRTGEKVFLECVQDMDHENMFWYRQDPGLGLRLIYFSYDVKMKEKGDIPEGYSVSREKKERFSLILESASTNQTSMYLCASTLEDSGYEKLFFGSGTQLSVL.

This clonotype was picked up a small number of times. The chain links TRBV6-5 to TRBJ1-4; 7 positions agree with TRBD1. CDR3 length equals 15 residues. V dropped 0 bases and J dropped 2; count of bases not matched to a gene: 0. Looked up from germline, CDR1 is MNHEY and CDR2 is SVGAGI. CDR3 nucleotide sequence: TGTGCCAGCAGTTACTCGACAGGGACTAATGAAAAACTGTTTTTT. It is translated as CASSYSTGTNEKLFF.